These 15 T cell receptor beta chains were sequenced from one sample in a study of shared clonotypes between healthy human individuals. Sequenced by immunoSEQ multiplex PCR; TCRdb stores in-frame clones only, minus some. The sample carries around 430,000 clones, 75% to 85% recorded once. The sequenced sample was PBMCs. The receptors derive from a woman aged 40 to 50 in good health. Some clones in this sample may be carry-over from other donors' samples.

V usage is TRBV5-1 and J usage is TRBJ2-3; TRBD2 matches at 9 bases. The V segment lost 3 bases and the J segment 4 bases; nucleotides outside the gene matches: 9. The length of the CDR3 is 16 residues. Germline V lookup: CDR1 SGHRS, CDR2 YFSETQ. CDR3 DNA sequence: TGCGCCAGCAGCTCTGGGGCTAGCGGGATTTCAGATACGCAGTATTTT. Amino acids: CASSSGASGISDTQYF.

The chain employs TRBV19 and TRBJ2-5; 8 bases align to TRBD2. Germline V gene data show CDR1 as LNHDA and CDR2 as SQIVND (reference sequence). V dropped 7 bases and J dropped 5; count of bases not matched to a gene: 15. CDR3 length: 16 amino acids. CDR3: CASTSNSGSGMETQYF. CDR3 in DNA: TGTGCCAGTACCTCCAACAGCGGGAGTGGGATGGAGACCCAGTACTTC.

The chain couples TRBV4-3 to TRBJ2-1; tentative D call: TRBD2 (5 bases). Germline values: CDR1 LGHNA, CDR2 YSLEER. The V end was cut by 1 base, the J end by 5 bases, with 9 bases between. CDR3 size: 14 residues. The CDR3 is CASSQVEGNNEQFF. CDR3 nucleotides: TGCGCCAGCAGCCAAGTAGAGGGAAACAATGAGCAGTTCTTC.

This chain links TRBV11-2 with TRBJ1-2; D is unclear. CDR3 length: 15 amino acids. Germline V gives CDR1 SGHAT, CDR2 FQNNGV. Trimming shortened V by 5 bases and J by 2 bases, and 15 bases separated the two germline ends. The CDR3 sequence is CASSPQGADNYGYTF. CDR3 DNA sequence: TGTGCCAGCAGCCCCCAAGGAGCAGACAACTATGGCTACACCTTC.

The chain uses TRBV2 and TRBJ1-4; 9 bases align to TRBD1. CDR3 length: 15 residues. V shed 5 bases, J shed 7 bases, and the junction held 8 bases outside the gene matches. CDR1 and CDR2 (germline): SNHLY, FYNNEI. The CDR3 is CASSFTGGAGEKLFF. CDR3 DNA: TGTGCCAGCAGTTTCACAGGGGGCGCCGGTGAAAAACTGTTTTTT.

The chain has TRBV6-1 and TRBJ1-1; maybe TRBD1 (5 bases). The germline V and J ends were trimmed by 2 bases and 5 bases, with 9 bases remaining between them. Germline CDR1 is MNHNS and CDR2 is SASEGT. This CDR3 has 13 residues. The CDR3 loop reads CASSERGDTEAFF. The CDR3 nucleotides are TGTGCCAGCAGTGAACGGGGGGATACTGAAGCTTTCTTT.

This clone was found a few times. This chain uses TRBV21-1 with TRBJ2-4; the D segment call TRBD2 is taken from the table without a DNA check. TRBV21-1 is a pseudogene segment. This CDR3 region has 16 residues. The CDR3 loop reads CASSKGEERAKNIQYF. The CDR3 DNA sequence: TGTGCCAGCAGCAAGGGGGAGGAGAGGGCCAAAAACATTCAGTACTTC.

The chain combines TRBV5-1 with TRBJ2-1; weak D call: TRBD1 (6 bases). Germline CDR1 SGHRS, CDR2 YFSETQ. The CDR3 runs to 15 residues. Trimming removed 1 base from V and 7 bases from J, with 15 bases in between. The CDR3 protein is CASSLPGQDTNEQFF. The CDR3 DNA reads as TGCGCCAGCAGCTTGCCGGGACAAGATACTAATGAGCAGTTCTTC.

The gene calls are TRBV5-6 and TRBJ2-3; D is possibly TRBD1 or TRBD2 (5 bases each). The CDR3 covers 13 residues. Germline V CDR1 and CDR2: SGHDT, YYEEEE. V was trimmed by 1 base and J by 9 bases, leaving 12 bases between them. This CDR3 is CASSLLGDETQYF. In nucleotides, the CDR3 is TGTGCCAGCAGCTTGTTGGGGGACGAGACGCAGTATTTT.

The chain has TRBV30 and TRBJ1-5; D is unclear. CDR1 GTSNPN and CDR2 SVGIG come from the germline V gene (reference sequence). Trimming left V 3 bases short and J 4 bases short, with 10 bases between. The CDR3 runs to 13 residues. DNA for the CDR3: TGTGCCTGGAGCCCTGCGGGGAATCAGCCCCAGCATTTT. As protein: CAWSPAGNQPQHF.

V and J are TRBV10-3 and TRBJ2-1; 7 nucleotides align to TRBD2. With 0 bases clipped from V and 8 bases from J, the junction kept 7 bases outside the gene matches. The germline V gene has CDR1 ENHRY and CDR2 SYGVKD. The CDR3 has 15 amino acids. The DNA for the CDR3 is TGTGCCATCAGTGAGTCAGGACTAGGCTCGGATGAGCAGTTCTTC. Residues: CAISESGLGSDEQFF.

This clone was counted between two and nine times. The rearrangement uses TRBV6-4 and TRBJ2-3, with D possibly matching TRBD2 (6 bases). V was trimmed by 6 bases and J by 6 bases, leaving 13 bases between them. The germline CDR1 and CDR2 sequences are MRHNA and SNTAGT. The CDR3 totals 13 residues. CDR3 amino acids: CASRAPGGDTQYF. Written as DNA, the CDR3 is TGTGCCAGCAGAGCTCCTGGGGGGGATACGCAGTATTTT.

J is TRBJ1-4 and V is TRBV19, with TRBD1 as a possible D gene (6 bases). The CDR3 has 13 amino acids. CDR1 LNHDA and CDR2 SQIVND come from the germline V gene (reference sequence). V shed 7 bases and J shed 4 bases, with 10 bases lying between them. CDR3 loop: CASTRGLNEKLFF. CDR3 nucleotides: TGTGCCAGTACCAGGGGTCTTAATGAAAAACTGTTTTTT.

This chain links TRBV10-2 with TRBJ1-3; 8 bases line up with TRBD1. CDR1 is WSHSY, CDR2 SAAADI, per germline. The CDR3 is 15 residues long. V shed 9 bases, J shed 1 base, and the junction held 8 bases outside the gene matches. Here the CDR3 DNA reads TGCGCCAGTCGGACAGGGTTCAATTCTGGAAACACCATATATTTT. The encoded protein is CASRTGFNSGNTIYF.

This clone appeared a few times. This rearrangement joins TRBV18 to TRBJ1-3, with a tentative D call TRBD1 (5 bases). Germline V CDR1 and CDR2: KGHSH, LQKENI. There are 15 residues in the CDR3. V was cut by 3 bases and J by 0 bases, with 9 bases left in between. The CDR3 reads CASSPAGYSGNTIYF. CDR3 coding DNA: TGTGCCAGCTCACCCGCAGGGTACTCTGGAAACACCATATATTTT.